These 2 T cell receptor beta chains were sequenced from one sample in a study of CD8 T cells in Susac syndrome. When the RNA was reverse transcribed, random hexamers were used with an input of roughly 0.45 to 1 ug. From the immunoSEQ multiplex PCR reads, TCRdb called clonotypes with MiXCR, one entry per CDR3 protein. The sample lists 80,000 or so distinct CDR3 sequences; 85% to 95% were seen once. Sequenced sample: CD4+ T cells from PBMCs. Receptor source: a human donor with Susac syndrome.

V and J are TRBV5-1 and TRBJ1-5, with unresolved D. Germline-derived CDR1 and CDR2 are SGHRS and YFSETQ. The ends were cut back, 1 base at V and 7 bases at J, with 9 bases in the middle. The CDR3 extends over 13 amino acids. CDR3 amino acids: CASSLYAGQPQHF. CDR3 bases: TGCGCCAGCAGCTTGTATGCCGGACAGCCCCAGCATTTT. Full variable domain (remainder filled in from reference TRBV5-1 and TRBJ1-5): KAGVTQTPRYLIKTRGQQVTLSCSPISGHRSVSWYQQTPGQGLQFLFEYFSETQRNKGNFPGRFSGRQFSNSRSEMNVSTLELGDSALYLCASSLYAGQPQHFGDGTRLSIL.

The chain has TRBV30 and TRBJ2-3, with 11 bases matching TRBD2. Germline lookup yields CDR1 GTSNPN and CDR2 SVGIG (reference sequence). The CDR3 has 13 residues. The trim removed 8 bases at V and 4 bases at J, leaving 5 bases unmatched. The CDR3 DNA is TGTGCCGGTAGCGGGAGGGCCTCAGATACGCAGTATTTT. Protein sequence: CAGSGRASDTQYF.